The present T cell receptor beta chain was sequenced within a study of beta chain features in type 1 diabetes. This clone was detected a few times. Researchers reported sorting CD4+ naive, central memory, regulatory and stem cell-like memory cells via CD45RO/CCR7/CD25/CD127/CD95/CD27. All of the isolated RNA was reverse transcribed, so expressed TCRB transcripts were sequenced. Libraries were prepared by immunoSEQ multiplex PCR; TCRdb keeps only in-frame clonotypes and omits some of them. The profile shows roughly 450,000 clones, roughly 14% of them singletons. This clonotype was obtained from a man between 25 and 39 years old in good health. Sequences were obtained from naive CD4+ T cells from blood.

In nucleotides, the CDR3 is TGTGCCAGCAGCCAAGGTTCCAGGGCGCACAATGAGCAGTTCTTC. Translated, it gives CASSQGSRAHNEQFF. The rearrangement joins TRBV14 to TRBJ2-1; D is perhaps TRBD1 (5 bases). Trimming took 1 base from V and 5 from J, leaving 12 bases between them. The CDR3 runs to 15 residues. Germline CDR1 is SGHDN and CDR2 is FVKESK.